This T cell receptor (beta chain) was identified in a study of graft-versus-host responses after intestinal transplantation. Only one count was recorded for this clone. Its target is unknown. Generated by immunoSEQ multiplex PCR, the TCRdb table keeps only in-frame clones and is missing some. The sample yields more than 100,000 clones, approximately 92% seen once. Specimen: unstimulated CD4+ T cells sorted from spleen or lymph node cells, collected before intestinal transplant. This TCR derives from a human donor who received an intestinal transplant.

This chain's CDR3 is CASSSPGLSTGELFF. DNA of the CDR3: TGTGCCAGCAGTTCCCCGGGGCTGTCCACCGGGGAGCTGTTTTTT. V usage is TRBV28 and J usage is TRBJ2-2; either TRBD1 or TRBD2 may supply D (5 bases each). The CDR3 has 15 amino acids. The germline gives CDR1 MDHEN, CDR2 SYDVKM. The V end lost 4 bases, the J end lost 4 bases, and 13 bases lay between the germline ends.